This passage covers 5 T cell receptor beta chains from one sample sequenced in a study of T cell repertoires in ileal Crohn's disease. Time point meaning: neoterminal ileum biopsy at postoperative endoscopy, about 6 months after surgery. Repertoires were generated with immunoSEQ multiplex PCR, while TCRdb's copy carries only in-frame clones and drops some. This table has about 62,000 clones, around nine tenths appearing once. Sequenced sample: ileal tissue. The receptors come from an adult with Crohn's disease.

This clone was counted a single time. CDR3 protein: CSVALQSSTDTQYF. The CDR3 DNA reads TGCAGCGTTGCCCTGCAGTCTAGCACAGATACGCAGTATTTT. The rearrangement uses TRBV29-1 and TRBJ2-3, with D unclear. Germline V gene sequence: CDR1 SQVTM, CDR2 ANQGSEA. This CDR3 has 14 amino acids. The V end lost 4 bases, the J end lost 0 bases, and 11 bases lay between the germline ends.

The chain links TRBV7-8 to TRBJ2-5, with 12 nucleotides matching TRBD2. CDR3 size: 15 residues. The ends lost 5 bases at V and 2 bases at J; junction bases unmatched: 3. CDR1 is SGHVS, CDR2 FQNEAQ, per germline. CDR3 in amino acids: CASSGGLAGQETQYF. The CDR3 nucleotides are TGTGCCAGCAGCGGGGGACTAGCGGGTCAAGAGACCCAGTACTTC.

The chain recombines TRBV5-1 with TRBJ1-1; 7 nucleotides line up with TRBD1. The V gene's germline CDR1 is SGHRS and CDR2 YFSETQ. CDR3 size: 15 residues. V shed 6 bases, J shed 1 base, and the junction held 9 bases outside the gene matches. CDR3 loop: CASTTRDRANTEAFF. The CDR3 bases are TGCGCCAGCACCACTAGGGACAGAGCGAACACTGAAGCTTTCTTT.

The chain couples TRBV5-1 to TRBJ1-6; maybe TRBD1 (6 bases). The CDR3 extends over 15 amino acids. CDR1 and CDR2 from the germline V gene are SGHRS and YFSETQ. Trimming shortened V by 6 bases and J by 6 bases, and 16 bases separated the two germline ends. DNA of the CDR3: TGCGCCAGCAACCCTTTCGGGACACCTAATTCACCCCTCCACTTT. It specifies CASNPFGTPNSPLHF.

This clone turned up a few times. The V gene is TRBV6-6, the J gene TRBJ1-2; D possibly corresponds to TRBD1 (6 bases). This CDR3 contains 14 residues. Trimming took off 6 bases at V and 8 bases at J, with 19 bases between the two ends. CDR1 is MNHNY and CDR2 is SVGAGI in the germline V gene (reference sequence). The CDR3, as DNA: TGTGCCAGCAGGGGAGAGGGGGGGCGCAGCGGCTACACCTTC. Protein sequence: CASRGEGGRSGYTF.